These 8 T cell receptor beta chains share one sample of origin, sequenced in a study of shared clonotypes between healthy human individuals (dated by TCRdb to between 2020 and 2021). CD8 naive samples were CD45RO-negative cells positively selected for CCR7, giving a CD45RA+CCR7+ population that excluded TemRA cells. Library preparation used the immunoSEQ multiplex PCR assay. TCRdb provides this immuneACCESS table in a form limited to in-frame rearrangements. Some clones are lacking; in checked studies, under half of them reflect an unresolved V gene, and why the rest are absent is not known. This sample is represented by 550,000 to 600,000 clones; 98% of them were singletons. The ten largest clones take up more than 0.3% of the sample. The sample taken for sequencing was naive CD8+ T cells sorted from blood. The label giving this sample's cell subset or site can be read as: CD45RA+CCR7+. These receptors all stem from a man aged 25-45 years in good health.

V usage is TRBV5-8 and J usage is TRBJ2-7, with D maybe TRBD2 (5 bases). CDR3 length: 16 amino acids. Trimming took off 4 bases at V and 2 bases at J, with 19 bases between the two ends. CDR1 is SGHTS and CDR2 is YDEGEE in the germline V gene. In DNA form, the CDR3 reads TGTGCCAGCAGCCCGCCGACCGGAGAGGGCACCTACGAGCAGTACTTC. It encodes CASSPPTGEGTYEQYF.

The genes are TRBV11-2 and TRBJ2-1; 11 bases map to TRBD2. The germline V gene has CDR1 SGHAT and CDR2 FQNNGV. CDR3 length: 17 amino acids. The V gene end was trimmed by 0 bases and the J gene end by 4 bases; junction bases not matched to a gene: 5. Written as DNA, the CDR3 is TGTGCCAGCAGCTTAGAGGGACTAGCGGACCTTTACAATGAGCAGTTCTTC. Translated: CASSLEGLADLYNEQFF.

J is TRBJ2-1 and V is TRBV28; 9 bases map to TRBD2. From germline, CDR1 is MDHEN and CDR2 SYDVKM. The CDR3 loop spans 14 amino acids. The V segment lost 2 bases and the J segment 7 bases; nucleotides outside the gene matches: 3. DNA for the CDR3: TGTGCCAGCAGTTTAGCTAGCGGGACGAATGAGCAGTTCTTC. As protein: CASSLASGTNEQFF.

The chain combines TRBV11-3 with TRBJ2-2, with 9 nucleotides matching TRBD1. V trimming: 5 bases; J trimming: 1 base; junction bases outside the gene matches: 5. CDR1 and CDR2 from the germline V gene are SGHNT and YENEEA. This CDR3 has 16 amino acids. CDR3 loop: CASSLRGQGNTGELFF. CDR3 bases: TGTGCCAGCAGCCTCAGGGGACAGGGGAACACCGGGGAGCTGTTTTTT.

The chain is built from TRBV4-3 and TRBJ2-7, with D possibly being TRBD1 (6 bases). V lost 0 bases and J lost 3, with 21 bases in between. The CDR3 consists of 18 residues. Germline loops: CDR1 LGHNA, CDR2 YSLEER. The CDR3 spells CASSQDFELGGRIYEQYF. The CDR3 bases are TGCGCCAGCAGCCAAGATTTTGAATTAGGGGGAAGAATCTACGAGCAGTACTTC.

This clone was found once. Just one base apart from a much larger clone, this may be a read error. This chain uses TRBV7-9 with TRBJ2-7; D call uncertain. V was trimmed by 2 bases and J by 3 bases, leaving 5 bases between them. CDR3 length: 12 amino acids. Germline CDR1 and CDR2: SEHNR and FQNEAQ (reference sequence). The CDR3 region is CASSLQNYEQYF. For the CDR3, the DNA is TGTGCCAGCAGCTTACAGAACTACGAGCAGTACTTC.

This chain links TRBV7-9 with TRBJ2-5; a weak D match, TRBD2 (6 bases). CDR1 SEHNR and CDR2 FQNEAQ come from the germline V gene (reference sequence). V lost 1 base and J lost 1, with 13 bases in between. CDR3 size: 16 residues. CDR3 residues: CASSLGPSVLQETQYF. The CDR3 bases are TGTGCCAGCAGCTTAGGCCCTAGCGTACTCCAAGAGACCCAGTACTTC. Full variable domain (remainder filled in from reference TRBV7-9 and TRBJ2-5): DTGVSQNPRHKITKRGQNVTFRCDPISEHNRLYWYRQTLGQGPEFLTYFQNEAQLEKSRLLSDRFSAERPKGSFSTLEIQRTEQGDSAMYLCASSLGPSVLQETQYFGPGTRLLVL.

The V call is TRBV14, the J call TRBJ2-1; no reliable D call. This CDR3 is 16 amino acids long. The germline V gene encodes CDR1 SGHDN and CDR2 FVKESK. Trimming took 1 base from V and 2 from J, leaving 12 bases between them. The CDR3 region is CASSQGMATTYNEQFF. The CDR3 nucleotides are TGTGCCAGCAGCCAAGGAATGGCCACCACCTACAATGAGCAGTTCTTC.